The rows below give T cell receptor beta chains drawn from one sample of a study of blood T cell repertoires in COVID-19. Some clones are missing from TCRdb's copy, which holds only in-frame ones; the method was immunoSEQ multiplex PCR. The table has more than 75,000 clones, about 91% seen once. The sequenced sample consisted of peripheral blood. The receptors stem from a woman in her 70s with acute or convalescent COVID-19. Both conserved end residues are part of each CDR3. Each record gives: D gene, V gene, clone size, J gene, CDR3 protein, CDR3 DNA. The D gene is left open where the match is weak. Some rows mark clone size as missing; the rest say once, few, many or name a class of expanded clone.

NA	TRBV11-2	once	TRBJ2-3	CASSLEVVSDTQYF	TGTGCCAGCAGCTTAGAAGTAGTATCAGATACGCAGTATTTT
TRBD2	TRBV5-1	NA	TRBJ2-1	CASSHKLAGGYNEQFF	TGCGCCAGCAGCCACAAACTAGCGGGAGGGTACAATGAGCAGTTCTTC
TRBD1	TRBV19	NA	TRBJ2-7	CASSIQDRDTNEQYF	TGTGCCAGTAGTATCCAGGACAGGGATACCAACGAGCAGTACTTC
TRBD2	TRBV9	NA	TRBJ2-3	CASSETNSGRGTDTQYF	TGTGCCAGCAGCGAGACCAATAGCGGGAGAGGGACAGATACGCAGTATTTT
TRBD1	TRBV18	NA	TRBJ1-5	CASSPYPGQGVGQPQHF	TGTGCCAGCTCACCCTATCCGGGACAGGGAGTCGGTCAGCCCCAGCATTTT
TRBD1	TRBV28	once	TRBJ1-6	CASSSGTGRTPLHF	TGTGCCAGCAGTAGTGGGACAGGGAGGACACCCCTCCACTTT
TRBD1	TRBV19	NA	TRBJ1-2	CASSMTGAYGYTF	TGTGCCAGTAGTATGACAGGGGCGTATGGCTACACCTTC
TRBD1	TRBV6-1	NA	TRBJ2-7	CASSEVLWGTGPSYEQYF	TGTGCCAGCAGTGAAGTGCTTTGGGGGACAGGGCCCTCCTACGAGCAGTACTTC
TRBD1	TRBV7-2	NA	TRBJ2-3	CASSSPPRQGAKDTQYF	TGTGCCAGCAGCTCGCCCCCCAGACAGGGGGCAAAAGATACGCAGTATTTT
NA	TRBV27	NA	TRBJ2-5	CASSGYGSVQETQYF	TGTGCCAGCAGTGGGTACGGGTCTGTCCAAGAGACCCAGTACTTC
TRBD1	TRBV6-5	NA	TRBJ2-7	CASSYSSGQGANEQYF	TGTGCCAGCAGTTACTCTTCTGGCCAGGGGGCCAACGAGCAGTACTTC
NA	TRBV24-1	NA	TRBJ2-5	CATSDSRGRPYF	TGTGCCACCAGTGATAGCAGGGGCCGACCGTACTTC
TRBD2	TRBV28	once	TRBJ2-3	CASSPQAGVNTDTQYF	TGTGCCAGCAGTCCGCAAGCGGGAGTGAACACAGATACGCAGTATTTT
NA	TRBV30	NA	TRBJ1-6	CAWSGKGTYNSPLHF	TGTGCCTGGAGTGGGAAGGGGACCTATAATTCACCCCTCCACTTT
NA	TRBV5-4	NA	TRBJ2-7	CAMQGNHYEQYF	TGTGCCATGCAGGGGAATCACTACGAGCAGTACTTC
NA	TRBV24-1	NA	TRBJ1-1	CATRSGRRNTEAFF	TGTGCCACCAGATCAGGGAGGAGGAACACTGAAGCTTTCTTT
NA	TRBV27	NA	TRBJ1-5	CASSFGGGQPQHF	TGTGCCAGCAGTTTTGGGGGGGGTCAGCCCCAGCATTTT
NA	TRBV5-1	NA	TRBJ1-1	CASSPLNEELRPEAFF	TGCGCCAGCAGCCCCTTGAATGAGGAATTGCGTCCTGAAGCTTTCTTT
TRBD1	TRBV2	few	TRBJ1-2	CASTRGDSTYGYTF	TGTGCCAGCACGAGAGGGGACAGCACCTATGGCTACACCTTC
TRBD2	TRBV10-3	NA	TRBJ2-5	CAISGTSYQETQYF	TGTGCCATCAGCGGGACTAGTTACCAAGAGACCCAGTACTTC
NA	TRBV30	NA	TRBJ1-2	CAWSVGGAGRGYTF	TGTGCCTGGAGTGTAGGTGGGGCAGGGCGAGGCTACACCTTC
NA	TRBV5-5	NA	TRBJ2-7	CASSPVGGAFEQYF	TGTGCCAGCAGCCCGGTCGGAGGGGCATTCGAGCAGTACTTC
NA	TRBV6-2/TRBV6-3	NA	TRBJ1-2	CASSSWDKSYGYTF	TGTGCCAGCAGTTCCTGGGACAAATCCTATGGCTACACCTTC
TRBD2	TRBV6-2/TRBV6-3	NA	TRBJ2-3	CASSYRSGGASTDTQYF	TGTGCCAGCAGTTACAGGTCCGGGGGGGCTAGCACAGATACGCAGTATTTT
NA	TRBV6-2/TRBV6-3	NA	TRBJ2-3	CASSYPLSTDTQYF	TGTGCCAGCAGTTACCCCCTTAGCACAGATACGCAGTATTTT
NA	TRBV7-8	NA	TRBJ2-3	CASSLAADTQYF	TGTGCCAGCAGCTTAGCGGCCGATACGCAGTATTTT
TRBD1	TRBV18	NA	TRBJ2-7	CASSPRTGTHEQYF	TGTGCCAGCTCACCCCGGACAGGGACCCACGAGCAGTACTTC
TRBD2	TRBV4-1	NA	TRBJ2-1	CASSQDERGRNEQFF	TGCGCCAGCAGCCAAGATGAGCGGGGTCGCAATGAGCAGTTCTTC
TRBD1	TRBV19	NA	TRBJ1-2	CASSPTGLLGGYTF	TGTGCCAGTAGCCCGACAGGGCTTTTGGGCGGCTACACCTTC
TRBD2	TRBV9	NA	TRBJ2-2	CASSAGGSNTGELFF	TGTGCCAGCAGCGCGGGAGGATCGAACACCGGGGAGCTGTTTTTT
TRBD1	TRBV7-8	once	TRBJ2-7	CASSIFRTGGAYEQYF	TGTGCCAGCAGCATTTTCCGGACAGGGGGCGCTTACGAGCAGTACTTC
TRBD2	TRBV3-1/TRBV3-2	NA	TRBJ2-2	CASSRSQTSGGTGELFF	TGTGCCAGCAGCCGGTCCCAAACTAGCGGGGGGACCGGGGAGCTGTTTTTT
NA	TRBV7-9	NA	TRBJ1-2	CASSLAGVTYGYTF	TGTGCCAGCAGCTTAGCCGGGGTCACATATGGCTACACCTTC
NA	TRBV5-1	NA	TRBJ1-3	CASSSTIGNTIYF	TGCGCCAGCAGCTCGACAATAGGAAACACCATATATTTT
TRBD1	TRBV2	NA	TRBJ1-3	CASSPQGYRGNTIYF	TGTGCCAGCAGCCCACAGGGGTATAGGGGAAACACCATATATTTT